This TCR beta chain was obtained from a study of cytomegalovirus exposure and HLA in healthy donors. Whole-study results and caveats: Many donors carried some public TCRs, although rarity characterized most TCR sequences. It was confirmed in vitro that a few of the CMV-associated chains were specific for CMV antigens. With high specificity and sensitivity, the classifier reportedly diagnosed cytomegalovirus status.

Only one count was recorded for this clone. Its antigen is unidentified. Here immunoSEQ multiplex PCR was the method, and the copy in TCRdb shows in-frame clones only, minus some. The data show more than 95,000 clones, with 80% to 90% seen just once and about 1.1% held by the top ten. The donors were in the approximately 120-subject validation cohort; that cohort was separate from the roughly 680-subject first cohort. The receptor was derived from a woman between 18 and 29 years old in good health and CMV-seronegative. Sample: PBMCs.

DNA of the CDR3: TGTGCCAGCAGTTACGGTACGGGGACTACCCGTCGGGAGCAGTACTTC. It codes for CASSYGTGTTRREQYF. The V and J genes are TRBV6-6 and TRBJ2-7; 7 bases are a match to TRBD2. This CDR3 is 16 amino acids long. J lost 7 bases, V lost 2 bases, and 14 bases had no gene match. CDR1 and CDR2 from the germline V gene are MNHNY and SVGAGI (reference sequence).